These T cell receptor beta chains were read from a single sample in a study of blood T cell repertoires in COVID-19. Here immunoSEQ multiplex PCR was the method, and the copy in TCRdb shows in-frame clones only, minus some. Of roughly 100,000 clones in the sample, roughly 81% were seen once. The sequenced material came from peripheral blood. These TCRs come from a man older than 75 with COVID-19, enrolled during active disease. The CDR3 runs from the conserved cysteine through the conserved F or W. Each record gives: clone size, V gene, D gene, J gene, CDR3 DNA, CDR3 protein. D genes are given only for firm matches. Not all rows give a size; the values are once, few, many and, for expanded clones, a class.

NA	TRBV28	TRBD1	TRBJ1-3	TGTGCCAGCACAGGACAGGCCTACTCTGGAAACACCATATATTTT	CASTGQAYSGNTIYF
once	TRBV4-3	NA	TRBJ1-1	TGCGCCAGCAGCCAAGATTCGGGGGGGAGGACTGAAGCTTTCTTT	CASSQDSGGRTEAFF
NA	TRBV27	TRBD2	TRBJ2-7	TGTGCCAGCAGTTCCGGACTAGGCTTTTCCTCCTACGAGCAGTACTTC	CASSSGLGFSSYEQYF
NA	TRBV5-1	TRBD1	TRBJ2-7	TGCGCCAGCAGCAGAGGACAGGGATACGAGCAGTACTTC	CASSRGQGYEQYF
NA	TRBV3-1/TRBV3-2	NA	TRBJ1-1	TGTGCCAGCAGCCCCGGGACACCCCCGGAAGCTTTCTTT	CASSPGTPPEAFF
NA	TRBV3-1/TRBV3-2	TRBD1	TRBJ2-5	TGTGCCAGCAGCCCCGAGGGGAGTTACAGGGGAACTCAAGAGACCCAGTACTTC	CASSPEGSYRGTQETQYF
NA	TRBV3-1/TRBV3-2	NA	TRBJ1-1	TGTGCCAGCAGCCGGTCAAGTAGGACAGCTGAAGCTTCCTTT	CASSRSSRTAEASF
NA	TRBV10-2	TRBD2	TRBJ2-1	TGCGCCAGCAGTGGTACCGGGACTAGCGGTTACAATGAGCAGTTCTTC	CASSGTGTSGYNEQFF
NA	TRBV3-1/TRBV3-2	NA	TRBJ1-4	TGTGCCAGCAGCCACGATGACAGGACAACTAATGAAAAACTGTTTTTT	CASSHDDRTTNEKLFF
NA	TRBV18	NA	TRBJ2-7	TGTGCCAGCTCACCGGAGTCCTACGAGCAGTACTTC	CASSPESYEQYF
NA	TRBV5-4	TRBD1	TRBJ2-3	TGTGCCAGCAGCAACCCAGAGACAGGGATAGATACGCAGTATTTT	CASSNPETGIDTQYF
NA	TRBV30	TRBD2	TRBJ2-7	TGTGCCTGGAGTTATCTAGCGGTCTACGAGCAGTACTTC	CAWSYLAVYEQYF
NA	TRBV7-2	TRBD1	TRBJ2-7	TGTGCCAGCAGCCCAAACACAGGGGCAAGTTCCTACGAGCAGTACTTC	CASSPNTGASSYEQYF
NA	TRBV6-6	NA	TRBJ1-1	TGTGCCAGCACCCAGAACACTGAAGCTTTCTTT	CASTQNTEAFF
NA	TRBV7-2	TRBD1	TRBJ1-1	TGTGCCAGCAGCCGGGTTCCGGGACAGGGGCGAGCCGTGAACACTGAAGCTTTCTTT	CASSRVPGQGRAVNTEAFF
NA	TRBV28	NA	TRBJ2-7	TGTGCCAGCATTAGAGCAGGGCCCTACTACGAGCAGTACTTC	CASIRAGPYYEQYF
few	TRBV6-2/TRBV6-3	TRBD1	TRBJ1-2	TGTGCCAGCAGCCGACAGGGCAACTATGGCTACACCTTC	CASSRQGNYGYTF
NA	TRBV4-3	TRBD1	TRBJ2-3	TGCGCCAGCAGCCAACAAGGGGACAGGGGGGGCACAGATACGCAGTATTTT	CASSQQGDRGGTDTQYF
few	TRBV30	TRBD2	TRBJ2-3	TGTGCCTGGACTATTGGACTAGCGGGGGGCCTGGATACGCAGTATTTT	CAWTIGLAGGLDTQYF
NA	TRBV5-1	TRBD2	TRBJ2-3	TGCGCCAGCAGCTCGGGACTAGCGGGAGCGGGCACAGATACGCAGTATTTT	CASSSGLAGAGTDTQYF
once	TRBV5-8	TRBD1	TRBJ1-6	TGTGCCAGCAGCTTGGTAGGCGGACAGGGGATCGGTTCACCCCTCCACTTT	CASSLVGGQGIGSPLHF
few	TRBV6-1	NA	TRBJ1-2	TGTGCCAGCAGTGGGAACAGGGACCCAGGTGACTATGGCTACACCTTC	CASSGNRDPGDYGYTF
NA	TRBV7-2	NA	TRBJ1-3	TGTGCCAGCAGCTTAGGCAGGGTCGCGGGGAACACCATATATTTT	CASSLGRVAGNTIYF
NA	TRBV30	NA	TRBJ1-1	TGTGCCTGGAGTGTACGTAGACAGAAGAACACTGAAGCTTTCTTT	CAWSVRRQKNTEAFF
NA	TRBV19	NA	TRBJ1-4	TGTGCCAGTAGCACTTTAATTGCAACTAATGAAAAACTGTTTTTT	CASSTLIATNEKLFF
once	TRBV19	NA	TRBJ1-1	TGTGCCAGTAGCCAGGGGAGGGACACTGAAGCTTTCTTT	CASSQGRDTEAFF
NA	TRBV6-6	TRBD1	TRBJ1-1	TGTGCCAGCATCACCAGGGGGCGTTTTGAAGCTTTCTTT	CASITRGRFEAFF
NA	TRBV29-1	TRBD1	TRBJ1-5	TGCAGCGTTGAATTGAGACAGGGGCAGCCCCAGCATTTT	CSVELRQGQPQHF
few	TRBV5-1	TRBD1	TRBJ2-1	TGCGCCAGCAGCTTGGCCCAGGGGGCTTACAATGAGCAGTTCTTC	CASSLAQGAYNEQFF